This T cell receptor (beta chain) was found in a study of T cells after posttransplantation cyclophosphamide. TCRdb's table, derived via immunoSEQ multiplex PCR, lists solely in-frame clones and lacks some. The sample records approximately 3,800 clones, around 80% being singletons. A marrow graft followed busulfan-fludarabine conditioning, with cyclophosphamide on days +3 and +4. In germline, CDR1 is SGHVS, CDR2 FQNEAQ. This CDR3 contains 14 residues. V was pared by 5 bases and J by 0 bases, with 11 bases between. The sample here was CD4+ T cells sorted from blood, taken 242 days after a stem cell transplant with posttransplant cyclophosphamide. The rearrangement links TRBV7-8 to TRBJ2-7, with D hard to call. The clonotype originates from a young adult male patient who received an allogeneic stem cell transplant from a related donor, was CMV-positive, and had no GVHD. The T cells may partly be graft donor cells. The CDR3 protein is CASSALRSSYEQYF. In DNA, the CDR3 is TGTGCCAGCAGCGCACTAAGAAGCTCCTACGAGCAGTACTTC.